This T cell receptor (beta chain) was captured by sequencing in a study of T cell responses to AZD1222 COVID-19 vaccine. General study points: Among vaccine-associated CD4 TCRs, coverage spanned spike, with dominance at 160-218 and 743-854.

With respect to this clone: Its matching antigen is unknown.

The data were produced by immunoSEQ multiplex PCR, yet TCRdb's version contains in-frame clones alone and is incomplete. This sample carries 99,000 or so clones, roughly 90% of them seen once, and the ten largest clones take 2% to 3%. Germline V gene sequence: CDR1 SGHRS, CDR2 YFSETQ. CDR3 length: 13 amino acids. V gave up 4 bases and J gave up 6 bases; unmatched junction bases: 1. The specimen comprised peripheral blood, sampled on day 0 of AZD1222 vaccination. This sequence originates from an adult in good health. This chain uses TRBV5-1 with TRBJ2-1, with 10 bases aligning to TRBD1. The chain's CDR3 is CASSGDRGNEQFF. The CDR3 nucleotides are TGCGCCAGCAGCGGGGACAGGGGCAATGAGCAGTTCTTC.